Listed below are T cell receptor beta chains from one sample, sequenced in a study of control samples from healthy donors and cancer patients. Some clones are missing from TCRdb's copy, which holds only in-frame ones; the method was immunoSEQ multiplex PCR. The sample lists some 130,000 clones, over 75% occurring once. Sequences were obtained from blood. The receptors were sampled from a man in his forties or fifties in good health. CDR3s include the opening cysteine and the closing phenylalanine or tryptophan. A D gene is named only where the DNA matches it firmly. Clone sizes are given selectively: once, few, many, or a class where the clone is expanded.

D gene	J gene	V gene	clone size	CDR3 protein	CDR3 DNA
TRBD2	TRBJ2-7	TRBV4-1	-	CASSQNTGTSYEQYF	TGCGCCAGCAGCCAGAACACCGGGACTAGCTACGAGCAGTACTTC
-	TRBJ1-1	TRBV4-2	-	CASSQEGYLLFF	TGTGCCAGCAGCCAAGAAGGATACCTGTTGTTCTTT
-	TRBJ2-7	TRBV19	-	CASRRAGGQGNTEQYF	TGTGCCAGTAGGAGAGCGGGAGGACAGGGAAACACCGAGCAGTACTTC
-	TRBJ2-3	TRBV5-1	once	CASSSGVPTDTQYF	TGCGCCAGCAGCTCTGGAGTTCCCACAGATACGCAGTATTTT
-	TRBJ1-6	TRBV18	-	CASSPYAGAEQSPLHF	TGTGCCAGCTCACCATATGCCGGGGCAGAGCAGTCACCCCTCCACTTT
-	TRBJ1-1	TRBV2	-	CASNKYLTDTEAFF	TGTGCCAGCAACAAGTACCTCACGGACACTGAAGCTTTCTTT
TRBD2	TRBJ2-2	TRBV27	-	CASSLTSASTGELFF	TGTGCCAGCAGTTTAACTAGCGCGTCCACCGGGGAGCTGTTTTTT
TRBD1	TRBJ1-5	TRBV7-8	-	CASSRDRLNQPQHF	TGTGCCAGCAGCCGGGACAGGCTCAATCAGCCCCAGCATTTT
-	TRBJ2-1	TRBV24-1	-	CATSDLVFYWSYNEQFF	TGTGCCACCAGTGACCTTGTATTCTACTGGTCCTACAATGAGCAGTTCTTC
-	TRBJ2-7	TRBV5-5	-	CASAFLQNSYEQYF	TGTGCCAGCGCCTTCCTACAGAACTCCTACGAGCAGTACTTC
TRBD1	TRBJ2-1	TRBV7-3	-	CASSLLPNPGQGNHEQFF	TGTGCCAGCAGCTTATTGCCTAATCCGGGACAGGGGAACCATGAGCAGTTCTTC
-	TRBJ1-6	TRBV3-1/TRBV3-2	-	CASSQEPNRISNSPLHF	TGTGCCAGCAGCCAAGAACCGAACAGGATCTCTAATTCACCCCTCCACTTT
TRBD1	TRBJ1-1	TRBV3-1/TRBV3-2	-	CASSERDRVGTEAFF	TGTGCCAGCAGCGAGAGGGACAGAGTCGGCACTGAAGCTTTCTTT
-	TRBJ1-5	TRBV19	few	CASSIVRDSNQPQHF	TGTGCCAGTAGTATAGTAAGGGACAGCAATCAGCCCCAGCATTTT
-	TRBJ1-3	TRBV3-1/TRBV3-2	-	CASSQFPGNTIYF	TGTGCCAGCAGCCAATTCCCTGGAAACACCATATATTTT
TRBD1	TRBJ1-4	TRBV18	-	CASSPPGQSNEKLFF	TGTGCCAGCTCGCCGCCGGGACAGTCTAATGAAAAACTGTTTTTT
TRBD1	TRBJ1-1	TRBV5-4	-	CASSLYGTGSDIAFF	TGTGCCAGCAGCTTGTACGGGACAGGGAGTGATATAGCTTTCTTT
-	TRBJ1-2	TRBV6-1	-	CASSDDIYGYTF	TGTGCCAGCAGTGACGACATCTATGGCTACACCTTC
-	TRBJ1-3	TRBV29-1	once	CSSRAPVSGNTIYF	TGCAGCTCCCGGGCGCCAGTCTCTGGAAACACCATATATTTT
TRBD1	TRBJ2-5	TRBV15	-	CATSRSQDRYQETQYF	TGTGCCACCAGCAGAAGCCAGGACAGGTACCAAGAGACCCAGTACTTC
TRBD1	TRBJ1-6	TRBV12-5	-	CASGLAPGTGNNSPLHF	TGTGCTAGTGGTTTGGCCCCCGGGACAGGAAATAATTCACCCCTCCACTTT
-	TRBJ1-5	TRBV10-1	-	CASSVSRDQPQHF	TGCGCCAGCAGTGTTAGCAGGGATCAGCCCCAGCATTTT
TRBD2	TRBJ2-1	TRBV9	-	CASSKGLAGPVGYNEQFF	TGTGCCAGCAGTAAGGGACTAGCGGGTCCAGTTGGGTACAATGAGCAGTTCTTC
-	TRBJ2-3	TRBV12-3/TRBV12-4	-	CASSVDSSDTQYF	TGTGCCAGCAGTGTAGATAGCTCAGATACGCAGTATTTT
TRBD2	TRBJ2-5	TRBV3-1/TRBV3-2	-	CASSQRGGETQYF	TGTGCCAGCAGCCAGCGGGGGGGAGAGACCCAGTACTTC
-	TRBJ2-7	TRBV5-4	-	CAIEPWGAGAEQYF	TGTGCCATCGAACCGTGGGGCGCGGGGGCCGAGCAGTACTTC
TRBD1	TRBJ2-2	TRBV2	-	CASRADRAGTGELFF	TGTGCCAGCAGGGCCGACAGGGCGGGCACCGGGGAGCTGTTTTTT
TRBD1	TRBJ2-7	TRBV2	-	CASSDGRGSYEQYF	TGTGCCAGCAGTGACGGCAGGGGGTCCTACGAGCAGTACTTC